This TCR beta chain comes out of a study of blood T cell repertoires in COVID-19. Overall study context: Donors in the United States, Italy and Spain gave samples during acute or convalescent COVID-19. The cDNA or gDNA used as material had been derived from T cells, B-cell-depleted T cells, or PBMCs.

TCRdb's table, derived via immunoSEQ multiplex PCR, lists solely in-frame clones and lacks some. The data show about 69,000 clones, roughly 80% seen once. Unmatched junction bases numbered 6, after V lost 4 bases and J lost 7 bases. This CDR3 contains 15 residues. Germline V gene lookup returns CDR1 MNHEY and CDR2 SVGAGI. Sequencing input: peripheral blood. This chain joins TRBV6-5 and TRBJ2-2; 10 bases are a match to TRBD1. The receptor comes from a woman aged 80 or older with acute or convalescent COVID-19. CDR3 protein: CASSLDRGMVGELFF. CDR3 nucleotides: TGTGCCAGCAGTTTGGACAGGGGGATGGTCGGGGAGCTGTTTTTT.